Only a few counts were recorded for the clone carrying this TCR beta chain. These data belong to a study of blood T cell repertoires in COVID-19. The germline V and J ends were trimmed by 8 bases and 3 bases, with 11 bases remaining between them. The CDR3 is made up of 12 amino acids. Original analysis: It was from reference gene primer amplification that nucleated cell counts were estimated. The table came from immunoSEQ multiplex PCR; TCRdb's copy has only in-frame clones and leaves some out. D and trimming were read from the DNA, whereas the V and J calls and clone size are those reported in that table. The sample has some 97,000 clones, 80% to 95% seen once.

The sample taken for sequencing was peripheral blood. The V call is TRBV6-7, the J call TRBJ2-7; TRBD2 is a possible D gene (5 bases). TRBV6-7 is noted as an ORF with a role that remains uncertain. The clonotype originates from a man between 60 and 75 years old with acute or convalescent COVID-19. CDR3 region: CASDGRDYEQYV. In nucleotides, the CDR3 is TGTGCCAGCGATGGACGGGACTACGAGCAGTACGTC.